These 2 T cell receptor beta chains were sequenced from one sample in a study of blood T cell repertoires in COVID-19. The assay was immunoSEQ multiplex PCR, and TCRdb's table has in-frame clones only and misses some. This table has roughly 38,000 clones, around 85% appearing once. The sample comprised peripheral blood. The receptor set was obtained from a man aged 40-49 years with active or convalescent COVID-19.

This sequence joins TRBV15 and TRBJ2-3; D remains ambiguous. Between the trimmed V and J ends, which lost 5 bases and 2 bases, there was a span of 8 bases. CDR1 and CDR2 (germline): LNHNV, YYDKDF (reference sequence). This CDR3 has 13 residues. The CDR3 region has the DNA TGTGCCACCAGCTACTATTCCACAGATACGCAGTATTTT. It is translated as CATSYYSTDTQYF. The full variable domain, its missing parts supplied by reference TRBV15 and TRBJ2-3, is DAMVIQNPRYQVTQFGKPVTLSCSQTLNHNVMYWYQQKSSQAPKLLFHYYDKDFNNEADTPDNFQSRRPNTSFCFLDIRSPGLGDTAMYLCATSYYSTDTQYFGPGTRLTVL.

The V call is TRBV6-5, the J call TRBJ2-7; tentative D call: TRBD2 (6 bases). The CDR3 covers 14 residues. Germline V gives CDR1 MNHEY, CDR2 SVGAGI. V lost 0 bases to trimming and J lost 3 bases, with 9 bases between them. The CDR3 sequence is CASSYSMRDYEQYF. The CDR3 DNA sequence: TGTGCCAGCAGTTACTCGATGCGGGACTACGAGCAGTACTTC.